A single sample gave rise to the 15 T cell receptor beta chains below, sequenced in a study of T cells in Graves' hyperthyroidism and ophthalmopathy (dated by TCRdb to about 2019). The method behind the library was multiplex PCR. Reads for this sample came from an Illumina HiSeq 2000. The TCR beta CDR3 regions were amplified from the RNA transcripts. A first-round RT-PCR of the TCR CDR3 used the HTBI primer set with the Qiagen OneStep RT-PCR kit. TCRdb reworked the public reads: Q25 trimming with fastp, MiXCR clone assembly, productive beta chains retained. Rows merge per CDR3 protein into single entries with the most common DNA and genes. This sample lists about 110,000 distinct CDR3 sequences; 15% to 20% were detected once. Around 44% of the sample lies in the top ten. Source material: blood. These receptors all stem from a woman in her 50s with Graves' hyperthyroidism.

As to this clonotype: A much bigger clone sits one base away, suggesting this may be a read error. The chain employs TRBV29-1 and TRBJ1-1, with D possibly TRBD1 on 6 matching bases. Germline-derived CDR1 and CDR2 are SQVTM and ANQGSEA. The CDR3 has 13 amino acids. The DNA for the CDR3 is TGCAGCGCCTCTGACGGTGGGGACACTGAAGCTCTCTTT. This codes for CSASDGGDTEALF.

The chain employs TRBV13 and TRBJ2-2, with TRBD2 matching over 8 bases. Germline CDR1 and CDR2: PRHDT and FYEKMQ (reference sequence). V was pared by 5 bases and J by 5 bases, with 10 bases of the junction left unmatched. This CDR3 is built from 16 residues. CDR3: CASSLLGAGETGELFF. As DNA, the CDR3 is TGTGCCAGCAGCCTCCTAGGAGCGGGAGAGACCGGGGAGCTGTTTTTT.

This clonotype came up many times. The chain is built from TRBV10-3 and TRBJ2-2, with D perhaps assigned TRBD1 or TRBD2 (5 bases each). The CDR3 runs 14 residues. Per the germline V gene, CDR1 is ENHRY and CDR2 is SYGVKD. Trimming left V 6 bases short and J 4 bases short, with 12 bases between. CDR3 DNA: TGTGCCATCAGCAAACAGGCGGGCACCGGGGAGCTGTTTTTT. Protein: CAISKQAGTGELFF.

V usage is TRBV5-1 and J usage is TRBJ1-2; 9 bases align to TRBD1. This CDR3 contains 14 residues. Germline assignment: CDR1 SGHRS and CDR2 YFSETQ. V trimming: 1 base; J trimming: 4 bases; junction bases outside the gene matches: 2. The CDR3 region has the DNA TGCGCCAGCAGCTTGAAGACAGGGGGCTATGGCTACACCTTC. The encoded protein is CASSLKTGGYGYTF.

There are many counts of this clonotype. This chain connects TRBV7-9 to TRBJ1-6; 7 positions match TRBD1. J lost 5 bases, V lost 10 bases, and 5 bases had no gene match. The CDR3 has 13 residues. Looked up from germline, CDR1 is SEHNR and CDR2 is FQNEAQ (reference sequence). CDR3 DNA: TGTGCCACCCTTGGACAGGATAATTCACCCCTCCACTTT. This sequence encodes CATLGQDNSPLHF.

The chain carries TRBV3-1 and TRBJ2-1; 15 bases match TRBD2. Trimming removed 2 bases from V and 4 bases from J; junction bases left unmatched: 9. This CDR3 is built from 19 residues. CDR1 is LGHDT and CDR2 is YNNKEL in the germline V gene (reference sequence). The CDR3: CASSQKLSGLAGGYNEQFF. CDR3 nucleotide sequence: TGTGCCAGCAGCCAAAAGTTGTCGGGACTAGCGGGAGGATACAATGAGCAGTTCTTC.

Worth noting for this clonotype: A much larger clone lies one base from this, so it may be a read error. The chain employs TRBV12-3 or TRBV12-4 and TRBJ2-2; a weak D match, TRBD2 (5 bases). The CDR3 covers 14 residues. V lost 8 bases, J lost 1 base, and 11 bases lay in between. The CDR3: CASGVSGNTGELFF. The DNA for the CDR3 is TGTGCCAGCGGGGTGAGCGGGAACACCGGGGAGCTGTTTTTT.

This clonotype was seen at least ten times. The chain uses TRBV12-3 or TRBV12-4 and TRBJ1-1; D gene uncertain. The CDR3 is 14 amino acids. Trimming shortened V by 1 base and J by 4 bases, and 10 bases separated the two germline ends. The CDR3 protein is CASSLDWDTTEAFF. In nucleotides, the CDR3 is TGTGCCAGCAGTTTAGATTGGGATACCACTGAAGCTTTCTTT.

At least ten counts were recorded for this clonotype. The chain has TRBV6-2 or TRBV6-3 and TRBJ2-5, with TRBD1 matching over 7 bases. This CDR3 has 16 residues. V dropped 0 bases and J dropped 5; count of bases not matched to a gene: 9. Germline CDR1 is MNHEY and CDR2 is SVGEGT. This CDR3 reads CASSYSGTVKRETQYF. Written as DNA, the CDR3 is TGTGCCAGCAGTTACTCCGGGACAGTAAAGAGGGAGACCCAGTACTTC.

This clonotype has a count of ten or more. The chain has TRBV30 and TRBJ2-5; no firm D call. Trimming shortened V by 0 bases and J by 5 bases, and 10 bases separated the two germline ends. This CDR3 is 13 amino acids long. Looked up from germline, CDR1 is GTSNPN and CDR2 is SVGIG (reference sequence). CDR3 in DNA: TGTGCCTGGAGTGTATGGGAAGGGGAGACCCAGTACTTC. Its protein is CAWSVWEGETQYF. The full variable domain, with the rest looked up from reference TRBV30 and TRBJ2-5, is SQTIHQWPATLVQPVGSPLSLECTVEGTSNPNLYWYRQAAGRGLQLLFYSVGIGQISSEVPQNLSASRPQDRQFILSSKKLLLSDSGFYLCAWSVWEGETQYFGPGTRLLVL.

The V call is TRBV7-8, the J call TRBJ2-3, with D tentatively TRBD2 (7 bases). The CDR3 totals 18 residues. Trimming took off 5 bases at V and 5 bases at J, with 26 bases between the two ends. The germline gives CDR1 SGHVS, CDR2 FQNEAQ. CDR3 nucleotide sequence: TGTGCCAGCAGCCAGGGGAGGACTAGTCTCGCTCGGGGAGATACGCAGTATTTT. This encodes CASSQGRTSLARGDTQYF.

Many counts were recorded for this clonotype. The V call is TRBV2, the J call TRBJ2-7; 10 nucleotides align to TRBD2. Per germline, CDR1 SNHLY and CDR2 FYNNEI. There are 14 residues in the CDR3. The J segment lost 3 bases and the V segment lost 5 bases, leaving 4 bases of the junction unmatched. CDR3 coding DNA: TGTGCCAGCAGTAGCGGGAGGGTTATCTACGAGCAGTACGTC. Protein product: CASSSGRVIYEQYV.

The chain links TRBV20-1 to TRBJ2-7; 7 nucleotides align to TRBD1. This CDR3 is built from 15 residues. J lost 2 bases, V lost 5 bases, and 12 bases had no gene match. Germline V CDR1 and CDR2: DFQATT, SNEGSKA (reference sequence). The chain's CDR3 is CSAPSRDSVAYEQYF. The CDR3, as DNA: TGCAGTGCTCCTTCACGGGACAGTGTTGCCTACGAGCAGTACTTC.

This clonotype showed up many times. The V and J genes are TRBV6-1 and TRBJ1-5; no definite D call. The germline V gene has CDR1 MNHNS and CDR2 SASEGT. The length of the CDR3 is 15 residues. Trimming cost V 5 bases and J 2 bases, with 13 bases left between them. The CDR3 sequence: CASSFRAEGNQPQHF. The CDR3 nucleotides read TGTGCCAGCAGTTTCAGAGCAGAGGGCAATCAGCCCCAGCATTTT.

A few counts support this clonotype. The V and J genes are TRBV20-1 and TRBJ2-4; D is perhaps TRBD2 (7 bases). V was shortened by 2 bases and J by 0 bases, with 20 bases between the two germline ends. The CDR3 runs 18 residues. Germline assignment: CDR1 DFQATT and CDR2 SNEGSKA (reference sequence). CDR3: CSARPPGGQVKAKNIQYF. The DNA of the CDR3 is TGCAGTGCTAGACCCCCGGGGGGACAAGTAAAAGCCAAAAACATTCAGTACTTC.